This TCR beta chain was found in a study of T cell repertoires in cytomegalovirus infection. The study's findings and limits: Dominating the ex vivo response were TCR beta clonotypes that were CMV-specific and HLA-C-restricted. Cumulative public TCR beta family frequency identified CMV carriers with the relevant HLA.

The CDR3 sequence is 13 residues long. Germline loops: CDR1 LGHDT, CDR2 YNNKEL (reference sequence). Trimming left V 1 base short and J 3 bases short, with 4 bases between. Concerning this clonotype itself: Its antigen is undetermined.

TCRdb ran MiXCR on the reads and lists one entry per CDR3 protein. The profile covers roughly 340,000 distinct CDR3 sequences, with approximately 32% appearing a single time and 20% taken by the ten largest. The receptor comes from a human donor in good health (CMV status not recorded). Some clones in this sample may be carry-over from other donors' samples. Sequencing was performed on cultured PBMCs, taken from culture after CMV antigen stimulation. The J gene is TRBJ2-1, the V gene TRBV3-1, with D uncertain. The CDR3 here is CASSQGGYNEQFF. The CDR3 nucleotides read TGTGCCAGCAGCCAAGGAGGCTACAATGAGCAGTTCTTC.